These 19 T cell receptor beta chains were sequenced from one sample in a study of blood T cells in healthy people across ages. PCR was performed a second time for 7 to 11 cycles using a sample-barcoded 5' primer and a J-beta primer mix. TCRdb used MiXCR to reprocess the 5' RACE reads, holding one entry per CDR3 protein. This table holds fewer than 1,000,000 distinct CDR3 sequences, under 45% found once. The sample comprised blood. Receptors originate from a man aged 55 to 70 in good health.

The chain employs TRBV10-3 and TRBJ1-2, with D perhaps matching TRBD1 (5 bases). The CDR3 covers 14 residues. Germline CDR1 is ENHRY and CDR2 is SYGVKD. Trimming left V 0 bases short and J 4 bases short, with 9 bases between. The CDR3 spells CAISESTAIYGYTF. The CDR3 region has the DNA TGTGCCATCAGTGAGTCGACAGCCATCTATGGCTACACCTTC.

The rearrangement joins TRBV18 to TRBJ2-7, with D maybe TRBD1 (5 bases). Germline-derived CDR1 and CDR2 are KGHSH and LQKENI. Trimming removed 1 base from V and 3 bases from J, with 13 bases in between. This CDR3 comprises 15 residues. CDR3: CASSPRQGPGYEQYF. The CDR3 nucleotides read TGTGCCAGCTCACCACGCCAGGGTCCGGGCTACGAGCAGTACTTC.

The gene calls are TRBV5-1 and TRBJ2-1, with TRBD2 matching 12 bases. Trimming cost V 1 base and J 4 bases; bases outside gene matches: 6. Germline lookup yields CDR1 SGHRS and CDR2 YFSETQ. There are 17 residues in the CDR3. The DNA of the CDR3 is TGCGCCAGCAGCTTGTTAAGGACTAGCGGGGATTACAATGAGCAGTTCTTC. Protein product: CASSLLRTSGDYNEQFF.

The V call is TRBV6-2 or TRBV6-3, the J call TRBJ2-7; 12 bases fit TRBD1. The CDR3 covers 17 residues. Trimming removed 6 bases from V and 2 bases from J; junction bases left unmatched: 11. Germline-derived CDR1 and CDR2 are MNHEY and SVGEGT. The CDR3 protein is CASSTAGTGGAAYEQYF. CDR3 sequence (DNA): TGTGCCAGCAGCACCGCGGGGACAGGGGGCGCCGCCTACGAGCAGTACTTC.

This chain connects TRBV7-8 to TRBJ2-2; the match to TRBD1 covers 7 bases. Germline lookup yields CDR1 SGHVS and CDR2 FQNEAQ. Losses at the gene ends were 5 bases for V and 8 bases for J; bases not matched to a gene: 11. This CDR3 has 15 residues. CDR3 amino acids: CASSVRTGVVGELFF. As DNA, the CDR3 is TGTGCCAGCAGCGTAAGGACAGGAGTGGTAGGGGAGCTGTTTTTT.

This clonotype was seen a single time. The V and J genes are TRBV4-3 and TRBJ2-1; 11 bases fit TRBD2. This CDR3 has 17 amino acids. V gave up 4 bases and J gave up 6 bases; unmatched junction bases: 11. Germline values: CDR1 LGHNA, CDR2 YSLEER. The CDR3 protein is CASSPISGGVLGNEQFF. The DNA for the CDR3 is TGCGCCAGCAGCCCTATTAGCGGGGGGGTCTTGGGCAATGAGCAGTTCTTC.

V usage is TRBV3-1 and J usage is TRBJ2-7; D remains unclear. The tail of the sequence fits TRBJ2-5 better, so the J call may be wrong. The CDR3 is 13 amino acids. The germline V gene encodes CDR1 LGHDT and CDR2 YNNKEL (reference sequence). The CDR3 DNA follows: TGTGCCAGCAGCCCCCGGTCCCGTGCGACCCAGTACTTC. Residues: CASSPRSRATQYF.

The table lists this clonotype with a few counts. This chain's CDR3 is CASSLEDPFYEQYF. The CDR3 coding sequence is TGTGCCAGCAGCTTAGAGGACCCTTTCTACGAGCAGTACTTC. The chain employs TRBV7-9 and TRBJ2-7, with D uncertain. From germline, CDR1 is SEHNR and CDR2 FQNEAQ (reference sequence). Trimming removed 1 base at V and 3 bases at J, with 10 bases between. The CDR3 extends over 14 amino acids.

This sequence joins TRBV20-1 and TRBJ1-5, with TRBD1 identical over 7 bases. The length of the CDR3 is 16 residues. Germline V CDR1 and CDR2: DFQATT, SNEGSKA (reference sequence). Trimming removed 0 bases from V and 0 bases from J; junction bases left unmatched: 5. CDR3 residues: CSARDLRQGSNQPQHF. The CDR3 bases are TGCAGTGCTAGAGATCTTAGACAGGGTAGCAATCAGCCCCAGCATTTT.

The J gene is TRBJ1-6, the V gene TRBV6-1, with unresolved D. The CDR3 has 11 residues. Deletions cut 6 bases from V and 11 bases from J, with 8 bases between. Germline V lookup: CDR1 MNHNS, CDR2 SASEGT. CDR3 nucleotides: TGTGCCAGCAGAACCGGAGCACCCCTCCACTTT. Its translation: CASRTGAPLHF.

The chain employs TRBV7-2 and TRBJ2-5; perhaps TRBD1 as D (8 bases). Germline-derived CDR1 and CDR2 are SGHTA and FQGNSA. The CDR3 has 14 amino acids. V was shortened by 5 bases and J by 5 bases, with 15 bases between the two germline ends. CDR3 coding DNA: TGTGCCAGCAGCAGACAGGGGCGGGGGGAGACCCAGTACTTC. This encodes CASSRQGRGETQYF.

The chain uses TRBV12-3 or TRBV12-4 and TRBJ1-6, with a weak D call TRBD1 (6 bases). This CDR3 has 16 amino acids. The V and J ends lost 3 bases and 9 bases respectively, with 18 bases between them. The CDR3 bases are TGTGCCAGCAGTTTCTCGACAGGAGGCAAGGGTTCACCCCTCCACTTT. Its protein product is CASSFSTGGKGSPLHF.

This clonotype was detected only a few times. The chain has TRBV29-1 and TRBJ1-1, with D hard to call. This CDR3 comprises 11 residues. The V end was cut by 6 bases, the J end by 4 bases, with 9 bases between. From germline, CDR1 is SQVTM and CDR2 ANQGSEA. The CDR3 sequence: CSVTWGTEAFF. CDR3 nucleotide sequence: TGCAGCGTGACCTGGGGCACTGAAGCTTTCTTT.

The rearrangement links TRBV3-1 to TRBJ1-6, with a weak D call TRBD1 (5 bases). Trimming cost V 4 bases and J 9 bases, with 13 bases left between them. CDR1 and CDR2 (germline): LGHDT, YNNKEL (reference sequence). This CDR3 has 14 residues. The CDR3 DNA follows: TGTGCCAGCAGCCTCCAAGGGACCACTTCACCCCTCCACTTT. It translates to CASSLQGTTSPLHF.

This clonotype was found a few times. This chain joins TRBV7-9 and TRBJ2-4; TRBD2 is a possible D gene (5 bases). The J call may be incorrect, as the DNA end agrees better with TRBJ2-7. Germline values: CDR1 SEHNR, CDR2 FQNEAQ (reference sequence). The CDR3 consists of 14 residues. DNA for the CDR3: TGTGCCAGCAGCTACTGGACTGGGGATGACGAGCAGTACTTC. It specifies CASSYWTGDDEQYF.

The chain uses TRBV7-2 and TRBJ2-1, with 10 bases lining up with TRBD1. The germline gives CDR1 SGHTA, CDR2 FQGNSA. The CDR3 is 15 residues long. Losses at the gene ends were 5 bases for V and 8 bases for J; bases not matched to a gene: 9. This CDR3 reads CASSRGDRGADEQFF. The CDR3, as DNA: TGTGCCAGCAGCAGAGGGGACAGGGGTGCGGATGAGCAGTTCTTC.

This sequence joins TRBV11-2 and TRBJ2-7; D unresolved. The J call may be wrong; the DNA end is better matched by TRBJ2-5. Germline lookup yields CDR1 SGHAT and CDR2 FQNNGV. The CDR3 has 12 amino acids. CDR3 loop: CASSYPMGTQYF. Written as DNA, the CDR3 is TGTGCCAGCAGCTACCCAATGGGGACCCAGTACTTC.

A few counts support this clonotype. This chain connects TRBV5-1 to TRBJ2-7; weak D call: TRBD1 (6 bases). The DNA end favors TRBJ2-5, so the J call may be wrong. The CDR3 has 14 amino acids. Germline CDR1 reads SGHRS; CDR2 reads YFSETQ. DNA of the CDR3: TGCGCCAGCAGCCCCAGGTCAGGGGAAGAGACCCAGTACTTC. Its translation: CASSPRSGEETQYF.

This clonotype was counted between two and nine times. The V call is TRBV7-2, the J call TRBJ2-3; 14 bases are shared with TRBD2. Germline CDR1 and CDR2: SGHTA and FQGNSA. Trimming removed 2 bases from V and 0 bases from J; junction bases left unmatched: 7. The CDR3 has 19 residues. This CDR3 reads CASSLSLGTSGGSTDTQYF. CDR3 DNA: TGTGCCAGCAGCTTATCCTTGGGGACTAGCGGGGGCAGCACAGATACGCAGTATTTT.